This entry describes one T cell receptor beta chain. The antigen is undetermined. Trimming removed 4 bases from V and 3 bases from J; junction bases left unmatched: 3. The CDR3 loop spans 15 amino acids. Germline loops: CDR1 LNHDA, CDR2 SQIVND (reference sequence). Sequenced by immunoSEQ multiplex PCR; TCRdb stores in-frame clones only, minus some. The sample lists some 62,000 clones, just under 85% seen once, with 9.8% in the top ten. This entry comes from a study of OX40 agonist ivuxolimab in advanced cancers. Study-level background: Patients in dose escalation had liver, melanoma, kidney or head and neck cancers. Prior checkpoint blockade (anti-PD-1, anti-PD-L1 or anti-CTLA-4) was permitted; roughly 40% had it.

Study-wide points: Among T cells, CD8+ cells averaged more expanded clones than CD4+ cells.

It was autoimmune disease history or systemic immunosuppression that excluded patients. The sample consisted of CD4+ or CD8+ T cells sorted from blood, taken in a trial of the OX40 agonist ivuxolimab. This TCR derives from an adult with an advanced solid tumor such as melanoma, head and neck, liver or kidney cancer. V is TRBV19 and J is TRBJ2-1; 10 nucleotides line up with TRBD2. CDR3 nucleotides: TGTGCCAGTAGTACTAGCGGGAGTATCTACAATGAGCAGTTCTTC. Protein: CASSTSGSIYNEQFF.